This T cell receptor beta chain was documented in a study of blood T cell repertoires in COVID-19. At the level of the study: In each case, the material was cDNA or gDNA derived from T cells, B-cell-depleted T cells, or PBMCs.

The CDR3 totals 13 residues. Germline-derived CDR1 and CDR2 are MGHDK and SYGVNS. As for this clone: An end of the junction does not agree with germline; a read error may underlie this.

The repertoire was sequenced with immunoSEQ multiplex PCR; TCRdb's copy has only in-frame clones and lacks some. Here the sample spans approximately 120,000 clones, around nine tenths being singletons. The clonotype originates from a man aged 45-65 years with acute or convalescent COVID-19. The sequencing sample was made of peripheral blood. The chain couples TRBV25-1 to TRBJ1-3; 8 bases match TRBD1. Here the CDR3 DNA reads TGTGCCAGCAGTAACCCCAGGGGACAGGCCCCAGGTTTT. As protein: CASSNPRGQAPGF.